This is a list of T cell receptor beta chains from one sample in a study of cytomegalovirus exposure and HLA in healthy donors. Only in-frame clones appear in the TCRdb table, and some are missing; sequencing was by immunoSEQ multiplex PCR. The repertoire has fewer than 120,000 clones, roughly three quarters of them found once; the top ten carry approximately 5.6%. Sequencing input: PBMCs. Receptor source: a man under 40 in good health and CMV-seropositive. The CDR3 runs from the conserved cysteine through the conserved F or W. D genes are given only for firm matches. The size of a clone is reported for some rows only, either as once, few or many, or as a class for expanded clones.

clone_size: .; j_call: TRBJ1-1; v_call: TRBV2; d_call: .; cdr3_aa: CASSEAQGTMNTEAFF; cdr3_nt: TGTGCCAGCAGTGAAGCCCAGGGGACTATGAACACTGAAGCTTTCTTT
clone_size: .; j_call: TRBJ2-5; v_call: TRBV4-2; d_call: .; cdr3_aa: CASSQGLEEETQYF; cdr3_nt: TGTGCCAGCAGCCAAGGTCTGGAGGAGGAGACCCAGTACTTC
clone_size: .; j_call: TRBJ2-7; v_call: TRBV18; d_call: .; cdr3_aa: CASSRLRDVTYEQYF; cdr3_nt: TGTGCCAGCTCACGCTTGCGGGACGTGACCTACGAGCAGTACTTC
clone_size: once; j_call: TRBJ2-2; v_call: TRBV5-1; d_call: TRBD2; cdr3_aa: CASSLITSGANTGELFF; cdr3_nt: TGCGCCAGCAGCTTAATTACTAGCGGGGCGAACACCGGGGAGCTGTTTTTT
clone_size: once; j_call: TRBJ1-2; v_call: TRBV4-1; d_call: .; cdr3_aa: CASSQDRVQGSNYGYTF; cdr3_nt: TGCGCCAGCAGCCAAGATAGGGTGCAGGGCTCAAACTATGGCTACACCTTC
clone_size: .; j_call: TRBJ2-7; v_call: TRBV7-2; d_call: TRBD2; cdr3_aa: CASSLRTSGGFQYF; cdr3_nt: TGTGCCAGCAGCTTGAGGACTAGCGGGGGTTTCCAGTACTTC
clone_size: .; j_call: TRBJ2-3; v_call: TRBV7-2; d_call: .; cdr3_aa: CASSLESTDTQYF; cdr3_nt: TGTGCCAGCAGCTTGGAGAGCACAGATACGCAGTATTTT
clone_size: .; j_call: TRBJ2-7; v_call: TRBV7-2; d_call: .; cdr3_aa: CASSPRVGSYEQYF; cdr3_nt: TGTGCCAGCAGCCCCAGGGTCGGATCCTACGAGCAGTACTTC
clone_size: .; j_call: TRBJ1-4; v_call: TRBV5-5; d_call: .; cdr3_aa: CASSLFDGGSEKLFF; cdr3_nt: TGTGCCAGCAGCTTGTTTGATGGGGGGAGTGAAAAACTGTTTTTT
clone_size: .; j_call: TRBJ2-5; v_call: TRBV5-6; d_call: TRBD1; cdr3_aa: CASSGQGVETQYF; cdr3_nt: TGTGCCAGCAGCGGACAGGGAGTGGAGACCCAGTACTTC
clone_size: .; j_call: TRBJ2-7; v_call: TRBV25-1; d_call: TRBD1; cdr3_aa: CASSEVTGGSEQYF; cdr3_nt: TGTGCCAGCAGTGAAGTGACAGGGGGCTCCGAGCAGTACTTC
clone_size: .; j_call: TRBJ1-1; v_call: TRBV4-1; d_call: .; cdr3_aa: CASSQVDMGIPRAEAFF; cdr3_nt: TGCGCCAGCAGCCAAGTCGACATGGGAATCCCGAGGGCTGAAGCTTTCTTT
clone_size: once; j_call: TRBJ2-7; v_call: TRBV18; d_call: .; cdr3_aa: CASSPGTPYEQYF; cdr3_nt: TGTGCCAGCTCACCGGGGACACCCTACGAGCAGTACTTC
clone_size: .; j_call: TRBJ2-5; v_call: TRBV10-3; d_call: TRBD1; cdr3_aa: CAISEVPPGQGQETQYF; cdr3_nt: TGTGCCATCAGTGAGGTCCCCCCGGGACAGGGTCAAGAGACCCAGTACTTC
clone_size: .; j_call: TRBJ1-2; v_call: TRBV7-2; d_call: TRBD1; cdr3_aa: CASSLRTGDGYTF; cdr3_nt: TGTGCCAGCAGCCTTAGGACAGGGGATGGCTACACCTTC
clone_size: once; j_call: TRBJ2-5; v_call: TRBV29-1; d_call: TRBD1; cdr3_aa: CSVERTGGGQETQYF; cdr3_nt: TGCAGCGTTGAAAGGACAGGAGGTGGCCAAGAGACCCAGTACTTC
clone_size: many; j_call: TRBJ2-3; v_call: TRBV4-1; d_call: TRBD2; cdr3_aa: CASSHLGLAGGPRGTDTQYF; cdr3_nt: TGCGCCAGCAGCCATCTCGGACTAGCGGGGGGGCCGAGGGGAACAGATACGCAGTATTTT
clone_size: once; j_call: TRBJ2-2; v_call: TRBV4-2; d_call: TRBD2; cdr3_aa: CASSQDILAGGHTGELFF; cdr3_nt: TGTGCCAGCAGCCAAGACATTCTAGCGGGGGGGCACACCGGGGAGCTGTTTTTT
clone_size: .; j_call: TRBJ2-5; v_call: TRBV7-3; d_call: .; cdr3_aa: CASSLNAGGRETQYF; cdr3_nt: TGTGCCAGCAGCTTAAATGCGGGTGGTAGGGAGACCCAGTACTTC
clone_size: .; j_call: TRBJ2-3; v_call: TRBV5-1; d_call: TRBD2; cdr3_aa: CASSLLRGSDTQYF; cdr3_nt: TGCGCCAGCAGCTTGTTGCGGGGGTCAGATACGCAGTATTTT
clone_size: .; j_call: TRBJ2-5; v_call: TRBV4-3; d_call: .; cdr3_aa: CASSQAVIAETQYF; cdr3_nt: TGCGCCAGCAGCCAAGCAGTTATAGCGGAGACCCAGTACTTC
clone_size: few; j_call: TRBJ1-5; v_call: TRBV28; d_call: .; cdr3_aa: CASSAGDYNQPQHF; cdr3_nt: TGTGCCAGCTCGGCGGGAGATTACAATCAGCCCCAGCATTTT
clone_size: .; j_call: TRBJ1-1; v_call: TRBV7-2; d_call: .; cdr3_aa: CASSFWTSNTEAFF; cdr3_nt: TGTGCCAGCAGCTTTTGGACATCGAACACTGAAGCTTTCTTT
clone_size: .; j_call: TRBJ1-2; v_call: TRBV2; d_call: .; cdr3_aa: CASSASWDYGYTF; cdr3_nt: TGTGCCAGCAGTGCTAGCTGGGACTATGGCTACACCTTC
clone_size: .; j_call: TRBJ1-2; v_call: TRBV20-1; d_call: .; cdr3_aa: CSASDSYGYTF; cdr3_nt: TGCAGTGCTTCGGACAGCTATGGCTACACCTTC
clone_size: .; j_call: TRBJ1-6; v_call: TRBV30; d_call: .; cdr3_aa: CAWSVPDRQKHNSPLHF; cdr3_nt: TGTGCCTGGAGTGTACCCGACAGGCAAAAACATAATTCACCCCTCCACTTT
clone_size: .; j_call: TRBJ1-5; v_call: TRBV19; d_call: .; cdr3_aa: CASEIGNQPQHF; cdr3_nt: TGTGCCAGTGAGATCGGGAATCAGCCCCAGCATTTT
clone_size: .; j_call: TRBJ2-7; v_call: TRBV10-3; d_call: .; cdr3_aa: CAISERGYEQYF; cdr3_nt: TGTGCCATCAGTGAACGAGGCTACGAGCAGTACTTC
clone_size: once; j_call: TRBJ1-2; v_call: TRBV13; d_call: TRBD1; cdr3_aa: CASSLEDRGRNGYGYTF; cdr3_nt: TGTGCCAGCAGCTTAGAGGACAGGGGGCGAAATGGCTATGGCTACACCTTC
clone_size: once; j_call: TRBJ2-7; v_call: TRBV9; d_call: TRBD2; cdr3_aa: CASSGGEALEQYF; cdr3_nt: TGTGCCAGCAGTGGGGGGGAAGCCCTCGAGCAGTACTTC
clone_size: .; j_call: TRBJ2-3; v_call: TRBV2; d_call: TRBD1; cdr3_aa: CASSDTTGARDTQYF; cdr3_nt: TGTGCCAGCAGTGATACGACAGGGGCTAGAGATACGCAGTATTTT
clone_size: .; j_call: TRBJ2-3; v_call: TRBV20-1; d_call: .; cdr3_aa: CSASPRDTQYF; cdr3_nt: TGCAGTGCTAGTCCTAGGGATACGCAGTATTTT
clone_size: .; j_call: TRBJ2-7; v_call: TRBV2; d_call: TRBD2; cdr3_aa: CASRPLLAGVQIWQYF; cdr3_nt: TGTGCCAGCAGGCCACTTTTAGCGGGGGTCCAAATCTGGCAGTACTTC
clone_size: .; j_call: TRBJ2-7; v_call: TRBV11-1; d_call: TRBD2; cdr3_aa: CASSSREAYEQYF; cdr3_nt: TGTGCCAGCAGCTCTCGGGAGGCCTACGAGCAGTACTTC
clone_size: once; j_call: TRBJ2-2; v_call: TRBV23-1; d_call: TRBD1; cdr3_aa: CASTNQAGTGAGELFF; cdr3_nt: TGCGCCAGCACAAACCAAGCCGGGACAGGGGCCGGGGAGCTGTTTTTT